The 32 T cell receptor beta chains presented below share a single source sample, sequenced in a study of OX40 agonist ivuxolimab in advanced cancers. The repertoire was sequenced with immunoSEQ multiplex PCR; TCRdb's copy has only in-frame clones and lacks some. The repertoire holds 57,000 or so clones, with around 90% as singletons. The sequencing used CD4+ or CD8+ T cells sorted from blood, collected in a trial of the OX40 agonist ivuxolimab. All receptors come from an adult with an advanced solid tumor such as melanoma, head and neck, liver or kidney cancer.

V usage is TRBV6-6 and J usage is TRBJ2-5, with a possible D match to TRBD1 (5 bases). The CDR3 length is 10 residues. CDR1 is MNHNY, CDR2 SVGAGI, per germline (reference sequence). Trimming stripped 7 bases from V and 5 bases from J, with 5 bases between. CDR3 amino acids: CASKGETQYF. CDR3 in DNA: TGTGCCAGCAAGGGGGAGACCCAGTACTTC.

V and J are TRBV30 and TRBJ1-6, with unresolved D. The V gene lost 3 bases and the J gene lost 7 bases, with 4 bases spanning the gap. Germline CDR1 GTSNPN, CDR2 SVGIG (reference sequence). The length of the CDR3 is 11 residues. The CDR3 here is CAWSRNSPLHF. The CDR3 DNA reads TGTGCCTGGAGCAGAAATTCACCCCTCCACTTT. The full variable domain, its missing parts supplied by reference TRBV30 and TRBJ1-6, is SQTIHQWPATLVQPVGSPLSLECTVEGTSNPNLYWYRQAAGRGLQLLFYSVGIGQISSEVPQNLSASRPQDRQFILSSKKLLLSDSGFYLCAWSRNSPLHFGNGTRLTVT.

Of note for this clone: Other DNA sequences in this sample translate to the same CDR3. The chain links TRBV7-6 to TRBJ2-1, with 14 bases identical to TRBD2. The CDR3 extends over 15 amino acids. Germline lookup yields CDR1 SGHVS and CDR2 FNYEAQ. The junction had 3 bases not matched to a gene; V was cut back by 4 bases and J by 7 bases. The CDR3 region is CASSSGTSGGNEQFF. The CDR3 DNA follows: TGTGCCAGCAGCTCCGGGACTAGCGGGGGTAATGAGCAGTTCTTC.

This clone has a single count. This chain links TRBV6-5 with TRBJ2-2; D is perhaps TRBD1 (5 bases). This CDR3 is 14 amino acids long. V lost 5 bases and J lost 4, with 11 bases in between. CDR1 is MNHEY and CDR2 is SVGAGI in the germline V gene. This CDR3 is CASSHQGSTGELFF. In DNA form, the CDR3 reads TGTGCCAGCAGTCATCAGGGTAGCACCGGGGAGCTGTTTTTT.

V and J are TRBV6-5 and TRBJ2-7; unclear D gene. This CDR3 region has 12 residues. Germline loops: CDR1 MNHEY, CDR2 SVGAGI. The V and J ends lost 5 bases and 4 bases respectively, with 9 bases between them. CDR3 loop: CASSINSYEQYF. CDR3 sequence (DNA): TGTGCCAGCAGTATAAATTCGTACGAGCAGTACTTC.

The CDR3 region is CASSVGGGAKNTEAFF. As DNA, the CDR3 is TGTGCCAGCAGCGTAGGAGGGGGGGCCAAAAACACTGAAGCTTTCTTT. This sequence joins TRBV9 and TRBJ1-1; D possibly corresponds to TRBD1 (6 bases). Trimming stripped 0 bases from V and 2 bases from J, with 14 bases between. Germline V gene sequence: CDR1 SGDLS, CDR2 YYNGEE. CDR3 length: 16 amino acids.

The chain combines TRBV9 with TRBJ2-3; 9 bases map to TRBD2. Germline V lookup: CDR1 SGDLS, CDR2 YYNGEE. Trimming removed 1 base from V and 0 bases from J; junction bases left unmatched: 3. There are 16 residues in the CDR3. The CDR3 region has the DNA TGTGCCAGCAGCGTACTAGCGGGATCTAGCACAGATACGCAGTATTTT. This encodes CASSVLAGSSTDTQYF.

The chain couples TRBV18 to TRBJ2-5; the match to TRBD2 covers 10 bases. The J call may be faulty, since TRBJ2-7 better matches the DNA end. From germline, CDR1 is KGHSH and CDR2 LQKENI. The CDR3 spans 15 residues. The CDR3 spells CASSLAGVSSYEQYF. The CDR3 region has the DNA TGTGCCAGCTCTCTAGCGGGGGTGAGCTCCTACGAGCAGTACTTC.

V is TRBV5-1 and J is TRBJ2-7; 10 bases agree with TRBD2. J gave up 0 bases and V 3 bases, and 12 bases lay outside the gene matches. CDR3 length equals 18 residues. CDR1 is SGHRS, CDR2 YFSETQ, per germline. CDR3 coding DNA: TGCGCCAGCAGCTCGGTTCCTCTTGGGACTAGCGTCTCCTACGAGCAGTACTTC. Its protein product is CASSSVPLGTSVSYEQYF.

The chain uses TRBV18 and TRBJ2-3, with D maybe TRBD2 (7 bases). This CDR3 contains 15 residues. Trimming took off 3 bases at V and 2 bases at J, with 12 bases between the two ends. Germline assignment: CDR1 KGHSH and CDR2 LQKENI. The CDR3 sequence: CASSPSGGFTDTQYF. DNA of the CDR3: TGTGCCAGCTCACCGTCGGGGGGCTTCACAGATACGCAGTATTTT. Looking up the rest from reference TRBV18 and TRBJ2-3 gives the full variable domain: NAGVMQNPRHLVRRRGQEARLRCSPMKGHSHVYWYRQLPEEGLKFMVYLQKENIIDESGMPKERFSAEFPKEGPSILRIQQVVRGDSAAYFCASSPSGGFTDTQYFGPGTRLTVL.

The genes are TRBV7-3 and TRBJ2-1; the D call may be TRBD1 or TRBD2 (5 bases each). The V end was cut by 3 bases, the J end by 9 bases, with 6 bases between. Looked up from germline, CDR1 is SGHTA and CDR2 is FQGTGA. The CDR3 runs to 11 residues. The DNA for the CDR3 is TGTGCCAGCAGCTTCGGGACTGAGCAGTTCTTC. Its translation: CASSFGTEQFF.

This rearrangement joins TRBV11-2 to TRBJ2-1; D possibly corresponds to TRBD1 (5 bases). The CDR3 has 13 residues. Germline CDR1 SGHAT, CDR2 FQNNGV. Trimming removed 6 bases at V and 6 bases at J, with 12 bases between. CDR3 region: CASSPQGINEQFF. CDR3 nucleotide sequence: TGTGCCAGCAGTCCTCAGGGAATCAATGAGCAGTTCTTC.

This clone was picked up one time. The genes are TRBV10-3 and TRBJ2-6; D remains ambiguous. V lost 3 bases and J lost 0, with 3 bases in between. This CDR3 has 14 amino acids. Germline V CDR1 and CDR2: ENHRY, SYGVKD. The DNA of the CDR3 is TGTGCCATCAGTGACCCCTCTGGGGCCAACGTCCTGACTTTC. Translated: CAISDPSGANVLTF.

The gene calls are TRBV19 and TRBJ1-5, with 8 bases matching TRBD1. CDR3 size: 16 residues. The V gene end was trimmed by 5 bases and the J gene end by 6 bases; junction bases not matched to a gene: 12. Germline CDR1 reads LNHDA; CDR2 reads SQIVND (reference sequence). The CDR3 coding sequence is TGTGCCAGTAGTCCCTGGACAGGGAATTCGGTTCAGCCCCAGCATTTT. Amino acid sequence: CASSPWTGNSVQPQHF.

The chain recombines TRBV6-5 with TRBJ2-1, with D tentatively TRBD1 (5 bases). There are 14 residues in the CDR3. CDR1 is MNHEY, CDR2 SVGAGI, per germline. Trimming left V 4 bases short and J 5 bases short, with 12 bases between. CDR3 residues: CASSFLRGNNEQFF. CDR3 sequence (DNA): TGTGCCAGCAGTTTCCTAAGGGGAAACAATGAGCAGTTCTTC.

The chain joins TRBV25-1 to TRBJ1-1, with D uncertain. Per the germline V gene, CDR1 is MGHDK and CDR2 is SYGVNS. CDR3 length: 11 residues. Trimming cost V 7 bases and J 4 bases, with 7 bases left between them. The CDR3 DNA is TGTGCCAGCATCAAGACCACTGAAGCTTTCTTT. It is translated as CASIKTTEAFF.

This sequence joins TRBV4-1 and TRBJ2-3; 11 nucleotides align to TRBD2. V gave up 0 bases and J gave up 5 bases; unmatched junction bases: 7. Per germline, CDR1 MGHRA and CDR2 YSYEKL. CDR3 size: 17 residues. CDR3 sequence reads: CASSQDLASGGRDTQYF. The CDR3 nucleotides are TGCGCCAGCAGCCAAGATCTGGCTAGCGGGGGGAGAGATACGCAGTATTTT.

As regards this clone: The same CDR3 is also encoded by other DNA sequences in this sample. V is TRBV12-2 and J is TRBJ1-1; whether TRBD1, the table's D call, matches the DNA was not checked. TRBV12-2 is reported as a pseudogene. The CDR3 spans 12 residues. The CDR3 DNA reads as TGTGCAAGTCGCCCTGGGACAGGGGAAGCTTTCTTT. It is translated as CASRPGTGEAFF.

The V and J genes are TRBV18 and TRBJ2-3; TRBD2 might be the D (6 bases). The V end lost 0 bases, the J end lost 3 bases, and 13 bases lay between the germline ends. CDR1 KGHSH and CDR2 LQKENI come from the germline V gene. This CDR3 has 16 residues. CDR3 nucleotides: TGTGCCAGCTCACCACCACCCGGGGGTGCGACAGATACGCAGTATTTT. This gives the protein CASSPPPGGATDTQYF.

DNA of the CDR3: TGTGCCAGCAGTCTTAACAGGGGGCTGGGAGAGACCCAGTACTTC. It yields the protein CASSLNRGLGETQYF. The gene calls are TRBV6-5 and TRBJ2-5, with 9 bases that match TRBD1. The CDR3 is 15 residues long. J gave up 4 bases and V 5 bases, and 8 bases lay outside the gene matches. Germline loops: CDR1 MNHEY, CDR2 SVGAGI.

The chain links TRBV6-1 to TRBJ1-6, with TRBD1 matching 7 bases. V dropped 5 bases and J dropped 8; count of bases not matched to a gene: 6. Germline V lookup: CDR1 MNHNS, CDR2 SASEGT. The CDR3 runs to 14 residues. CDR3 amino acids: CASSINRGDSPLHF. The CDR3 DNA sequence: TGTGCCAGCAGTATTAACAGGGGAGATTCACCCCTCCACTTT.

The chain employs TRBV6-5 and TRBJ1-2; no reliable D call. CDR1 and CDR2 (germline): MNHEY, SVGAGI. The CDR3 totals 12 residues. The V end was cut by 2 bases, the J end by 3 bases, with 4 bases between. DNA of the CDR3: TGTGCCAGCAGTTACCCGGACTATGGCTACACCTTC. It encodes CASSYPDYGYTF.

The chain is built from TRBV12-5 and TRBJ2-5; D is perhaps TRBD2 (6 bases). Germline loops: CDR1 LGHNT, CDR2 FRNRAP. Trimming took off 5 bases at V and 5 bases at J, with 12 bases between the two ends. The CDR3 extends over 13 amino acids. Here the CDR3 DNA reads TGTGCTAGTGGTCCCTCGGGGGTGGAGACCCAGTACTTC. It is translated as CASGPSGVETQYF.

For the CDR3, the DNA is TGTGCCAGCGCTTCCGGACAGGGGGCTGGCTACACCTTC. Translating gives CASASGQGAGYTF. The chain is built from TRBV6-1 and TRBJ1-2; the match to TRBD1 covers 11 bases. The V gene's germline CDR1 is MNHNS and CDR2 SASEGT. The V and J ends lost 8 bases and 7 bases, in that order; junction bases with no gene match: 6. The CDR3 runs 13 residues.

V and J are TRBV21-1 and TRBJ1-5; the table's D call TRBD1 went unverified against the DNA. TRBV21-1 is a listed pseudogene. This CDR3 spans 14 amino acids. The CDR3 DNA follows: TGTGCCAGCAGCCCTCGGGACAGGGGGGAGCCCCAGCATTTT. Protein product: CASSPRDRGEPQHF.

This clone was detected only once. The CDR3 coding sequence is TGTGCCAGCAGTTTAGTCTCGAACACTGAAGCTTTCTTT. Translation gives CASSLVSNTEAFF. This rearrangement joins TRBV27 to TRBJ1-1; no clear D gene. Germline CDR1 and CDR2: MNHEY and SMNVEV (reference sequence). V gave up 2 bases and J gave up 1 base, with 5 bases separating them. The CDR3 totals 13 residues.

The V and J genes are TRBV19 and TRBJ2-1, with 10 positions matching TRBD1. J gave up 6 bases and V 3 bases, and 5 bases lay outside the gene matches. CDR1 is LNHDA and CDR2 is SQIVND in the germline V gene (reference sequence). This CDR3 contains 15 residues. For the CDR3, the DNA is TGTGCCAGTAGTATTGGGACAGGGGAGGTCAATGAGCAGTTCTTC. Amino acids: CASSIGTGEVNEQFF.

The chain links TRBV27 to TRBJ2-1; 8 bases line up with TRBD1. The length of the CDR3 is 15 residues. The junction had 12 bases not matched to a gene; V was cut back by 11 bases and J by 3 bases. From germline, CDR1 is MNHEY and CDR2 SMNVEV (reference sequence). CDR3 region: CAAKLDRGNYNEQFF. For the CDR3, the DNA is TGTGCCGCAAAGCTAGACAGGGGCAACTACAATGAGCAGTTCTTC.

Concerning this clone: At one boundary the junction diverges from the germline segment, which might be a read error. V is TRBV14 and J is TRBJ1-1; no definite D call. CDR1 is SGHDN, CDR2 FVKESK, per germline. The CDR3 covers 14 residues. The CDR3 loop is CASNQPGRGTEAFF. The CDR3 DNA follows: TGTGCCAGCAACCAACCCGGCAGAGGGACTGAAGCTTTCTTT.

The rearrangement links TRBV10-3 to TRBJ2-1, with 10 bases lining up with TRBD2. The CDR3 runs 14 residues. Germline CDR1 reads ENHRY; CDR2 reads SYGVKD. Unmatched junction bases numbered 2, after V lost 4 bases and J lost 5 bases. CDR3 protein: CAISGLAGDNEQFF. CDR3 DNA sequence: TGTGCCATCAGTGGACTAGCGGGCGACAATGAGCAGTTCTTC.

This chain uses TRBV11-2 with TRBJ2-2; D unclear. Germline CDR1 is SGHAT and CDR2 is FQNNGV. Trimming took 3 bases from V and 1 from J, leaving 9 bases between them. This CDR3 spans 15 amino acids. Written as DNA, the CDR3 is TGTGCCAGCAGCTTTGACACAAAGAACACCGGGGAGCTGTTTTTT. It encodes CASSFDTKNTGELFF.

The CDR3 DNA reads as TGCGCCAGCAGCGAGGACAGGGCCGCCTACGAGCAGTACTTC. Translating it yields CASSEDRAAYEQYF. This sequence joins TRBV5-1 and TRBJ2-7; 8 bases are shared with TRBD1. CDR1 is SGHRS and CDR2 is YFSETQ in the germline V gene. The CDR3 has 14 amino acids. The trim removed 4 bases at V and 2 bases at J, leaving 5 bases unmatched.